This record concerns one T cell receptor beta chain sequence. This record belongs to a study of blood T cells in healthy people across ages. PCR was performed a second time for about 7 to 11 cycles using a sample-barcoded 5' primer and a J-beta primer mix. TCRdb re-called the 5' RACE reads through MiXCR, storing one row per CDR3 protein. The sample records 800,000 to 900,000 distinct CDR3 sequences, around 68% being singletons. The CDR3 covers 16 residues. CDR1 is SGHTA, CDR2 FQGNSA, per germline. V was pared by 1 base and J by 6 bases, with 9 bases of the junction left unmatched. The sequenced material came from blood. The chain combines TRBV7-2 with TRBJ2-1, with 7 bases matching TRBD1. The receptor's source is a man aged 25-40 years in good health. In nucleotides, the CDR3 is TGTGCCAGCAGCTTAGTGATAGGGGGCTTGTCCAATGAGCAGTTCTTC. Amino acids: CASSLVIGGLSNEQFF. Full variable domain (remainder filled in from reference TRBV7-2 and TRBJ2-1): GAGVSQSPSNKVTEKGKDVELRCDPISGHTALYWYRQSLGQGLEFLIYFQGNSAPDKSGLPSDRFSAERTGGSVSTLTIQRTQQEDSAVYLCASSLVIGGLSNEQFFGPGTRLTVL.